These T cell receptor beta chains were read from a single sample in a study of Ad26.COV2.S vaccination and SARS-CoV-2 variants. Profiling relied on immunoSEQ multiplex PCR, and the TCRdb table lists in-frame clones only, not all of them. The table shows a few hundred thousand clones, with 80% to 95% occurring only once. The starting material was peripheral blood, obtained in a trial of Ad26.COV2.S vaccine versus placebo. Source of these receptors: a person aged 18-65 years who received the Ad26.COV2.S COVID-19 vaccine or a placebo. The conserved cysteine and the conserved F or W are not part of the CDR3 here.

cdr3_aa	j_call	v_call
ASGLNSYYQPQH	TRBJ1-5	TRBV12-5
ASGLGRSGFTDTQY	TRBJ2-3	TRBV12-5
ASSLLGFSSNQPQH	TRBJ1-5	TRBV28
ASSSEAGERVYEQY	TRBJ2-7	TRBV7-9
ASSLPGQGRRTTYEQY	TRBJ2-7	TRBV7-2
ASSVVAGPYNEQF	TRBJ2-1	TRBV9
SAATLHEGETQY	TRBJ2-5	TRBV29-1
ASSYSGTQY	TRBJ2-3	TRBV6-5
ASSLSGSANEQF	TRBJ2-1	TRBV19
ASSLGYTEAF	TRBJ1-1	TRBV5-4
SVVAGGYEQY	TRBJ2-7	TRBV29-1
ASSHDTDTQY	TRBJ2-3	TRBV14
ASIKEGGNTGELF	TRBJ2-2	TRBV6-6
ASSQGTASYNEQF	TRBJ2-1	TRBV4-1
ASSSDRPGGYT	TRBJ1-2	TRBV6-5
ASSTTSGSTDTQY	TRBJ2-3	TRBV19
ASSTTSGSSIPTDTQY	TRBJ2-3	TRBV7-9
ASRYGTGSNEQY	TRBJ2-7	TRBV5-6
SASRFRFNQPQH	TRBJ1-5	TRBV20-1
SVELGTGNPYEQY	TRBJ2-7	TRBV29-1
ASSEGWGTEAF	TRBJ1-1	TRBV6-1
ASSPFLGTAYEQY	TRBJ2-7	TRBV19
ASSSGVQETQY	TRBJ2-5	TRBV18
ASSQARRYEQY	TRBJ2-7	TRBV4-3
SARAGNTIY	TRBJ1-3	TRBV20-1
ASSNKAGEQY	TRBJ2-7	TRBV6-2/TRBV6-3
ASSQEWGLNTEAF	TRBJ1-1	TRBV4-3
ASSPSTTGQGNTGELF	TRBJ2-2	TRBV23-1
ASSPSGRQSGYT	TRBJ1-2	TRBV7-2
ASSLGQGWQYGYT	TRBJ1-2	TRBV27
AWSLGGEAF	TRBJ1-1	TRBV30
ASTALGSGANVLT	TRBJ2-6	TRBV9
ASSHGLAATGELF	TRBJ2-2	TRBV11-3
ASSLSQGQANEKLF	TRBJ1-4	TRBV4-1
ASSPSGSGGGTEAF	TRBJ1-1	TRBV19
ASSPENDRGYGYT	TRBJ1-2	TRBV7-9
ASSLGSGPDRNYGYT	TRBJ1-2	TRBV5-1
ASSLRVRETQY	TRBJ2-5	TRBV7-3
ASSASGRGTDTQY	TRBJ2-3	TRBV7-3
ASSPPKGAGDYGYT	TRBJ1-2	TRBV28
ASSPDGTYRQETQY	TRBJ2-5	TRBV11-1
ASSYQGNVDTQY	TRBJ2-3	TRBV6-2/TRBV6-3
GVTGEYNEQF	TRBJ2-1	TRBV28
ASSIQGSADTQY	TRBJ2-3	TRBV7-2
ASSSPSGNYNEQF	TRBJ2-1	TRBV7-9
ASSLEDGGLQHGYT	TRBJ1-2	TRBV11-2
AAAGPSGYEQY	TRBJ2-7	TRBV7-9
ASSSPENSNQPQH	TRBJ1-5	TRBV7-6
ARSLAFGSKNIQY	TRBJ2-4	TRBV5-3
ASSQDRTGDGHGYT	TRBJ1-2	TRBV4-1